Listed below are T cell receptor beta chains from one sample, sequenced in a study of response to subunit inactivated influenza vaccine. TCRdb fed the RT-PCR reads into MiXCR, producing one record per CDR3 protein. The sample has a few hundred thousand distinct CDR3 sequences; 12% are singletons. Here the sequenced sample was non-naive T cells sorted from PBMCs, taken less than 15 days before vaccination. These TCRs come from a man aged 45-65 years who received an inactivated influenza vaccine. Each CDR3 is given with its conserved first and last residue. D genes are given only for firm matches. Only some rows state a clone size, as once, few, many or a class for expanded clones.

clone size: -; J gene: TRBJ2-2; D gene: TRBD1; V gene: TRBV5-1; CDR3 DNA: TGCGCCAGCAGCCTCGGACAGGTGAACACCGGGGAGCTGTTTTTT; CDR3 protein: CASSLGQVNTGELFF
clone size: many; J gene: TRBJ1-6; D gene: TRBD1; V gene: TRBV10-2; CDR3 DNA: TGCGCCAGCAGTACAGGGGTTGAAAGAAATTCACCCCTCCACTTT; CDR3 protein: CASSTGVERNSPLHF
clone size: few; J gene: TRBJ2-6; D gene: -; V gene: TRBV6-1; CDR3 DNA: TGTGCCAGCAGAGCCGGGGCTGGGGCCAACGTCCTGACTTTC; CDR3 protein: CASRAGAGANVLTF
clone size: -; J gene: TRBJ1-1; D gene: TRBD1; V gene: TRBV12-3/TRBV12-4; CDR3 DNA: TGTGCCAGCAGCCCCGGGCTACAGGGGGCCCTTCTATTCATGAACACTGAAGCTTTCTTT; CDR3 protein: CASSPGLQGALLFMNTEAFF
clone size: few; J gene: TRBJ2-7; D gene: -; V gene: TRBV3-1; CDR3 DNA: TGTGCCAGCAGCCGCACGGTCCACGAGCAGTACTTC; CDR3 protein: CASSRTVHEQYF
clone size: -; J gene: TRBJ2-7; D gene: TRBD2; V gene: TRBV13; CDR3 DNA: TGTGCCAGCAGCTCCCGACTAGCGGGAGGATACGAGCAGTACTTC; CDR3 protein: CASSSRLAGGYEQYF
clone size: few; J gene: TRBJ1-6; D gene: -; V gene: TRBV5-6; CDR3 DNA: TGTGCCAGCAGCTTGGGCAATTTTTCACCCCTCCACTTT; CDR3 protein: CASSLGNFSPLHF
clone size: -; J gene: TRBJ2-1; D gene: TRBD1; V gene: TRBV7-7; CDR3 DNA: TGTGCTAGCAGGCCACAGGGGGCGCCGGTCAATGAGCAGTTCTTC; CDR3 protein: CASRPQGAPVNEQFF
clone size: many; J gene: TRBJ1-2; D gene: -; V gene: TRBV6-2/TRBV6-3; CDR3 DNA: TGTGCCAGCAGTCCCGGGACCTTCGGCTACACCTTC; CDR3 protein: CASSPGTFGYTF
clone size: once; J gene: TRBJ2-5; D gene: TRBD2; V gene: TRBV7-2; CDR3 DNA: TGTGCCAGCAGCCCGAGGGCGCTAGCGGGGGGCAGAGAGACCCAGTACTTC; CDR3 protein: CASSPRALAGGRETQYF
clone size: -; J gene: TRBJ2-1; D gene: TRBD2; V gene: TRBV20-1; CDR3 DNA: TGCAGTGCTAGGCCCGGGACTAGGGACAATGAGCAGTTCTTC; CDR3 protein: CSARPGTRDNEQFF
clone size: -; J gene: TRBJ2-1; D gene: TRBD2; V gene: TRBV4-3; CDR3 DNA: TGCGCCAGCAGCCAAGGTTTGCGGGGGGGCCTTCTCGATGAGCAGTTCTTC; CDR3 protein: CASSQGLRGGLLDEQFF
clone size: few; J gene: TRBJ2-5; D gene: TRBD1; V gene: TRBV4-2; CDR3 DNA: TGTGCCAGCAGCCAAGGGGCAGGGGGCCAAGAGACCCAGTACTTC; CDR3 protein: CASSQGAGGQETQYF
clone size: many; J gene: TRBJ2-7; D gene: -; V gene: TRBV3-1; CDR3 DNA: TGTGCCAGCAGCCAAGATTTAGGGACTGGGGCCTACGAGCAGTACTTC; CDR3 protein: CASSQDLGTGAYEQYF
clone size: -; J gene: TRBJ2-7; D gene: -; V gene: TRBV28; CDR3 DNA: TGTGCCAGCATTAGGGGGGGGTCCCCCTACGAGCAGTACTTC; CDR3 protein: CASIRGGSPYEQYF
clone size: -; J gene: TRBJ2-2; D gene: -; V gene: TRBV7-3; CDR3 DNA: TGTGCCAGCGGAATAACGAACACCGGGGAGCTGTTTTTT; CDR3 protein: CASGITNTGELFF
clone size: -; J gene: TRBJ2-1; D gene: TRBD2; V gene: TRBV6-2/TRBV6-3; CDR3 DNA: TGTGCCAGCAGTACAAGGACTAGCGGGAGTAATGAGCAGTTCTTC; CDR3 protein: CASSTRTSGSNEQFF
clone size: -; J gene: TRBJ2-4; D gene: -; V gene: TRBV20-1; CDR3 DNA: TGCAGTGCCTCGAGACCTCAAGCCAAAAACATTCAGTACTTC; CDR3 protein: CSASRPQAKNIQYF
clone size: few; J gene: TRBJ2-3; D gene: -; V gene: TRBV29-1; CDR3 DNA: TGCAGTTCCCTTGGACTAACCGGCACAGATACGCAGTATTTT; CDR3 protein: CSSLGLTGTDTQYF
clone size: -; J gene: TRBJ1-3; D gene: -; V gene: TRBV5-1; CDR3 DNA: TGCGCCAGCAGCGACGGCGCTTACTCTGGAAACACCATATATTTT; CDR3 protein: CASSDGAYSGNTIYF
clone size: -; J gene: TRBJ2-3; D gene: TRBD1; V gene: TRBV6-1; CDR3 DNA: TGTGCCAGCACCCCGGACAGGGGTTTCACAGATACGCAGTATTTT; CDR3 protein: CASTPDRGFTDTQYF
clone size: -; J gene: TRBJ2-7; D gene: TRBD1; V gene: TRBV7-8; CDR3 DNA: TGTGCCAGCAGCAGGGGACAGTACGAGCAGTACTTC; CDR3 protein: CASSRGQYEQYF
clone size: many; J gene: TRBJ2-5; D gene: -; V gene: TRBV29-1; CDR3 DNA: TGCAGCGGGGGAGGGGGACAGGTGGAGACCCAGTACTTC; CDR3 protein: CSGGGGQVETQYF
clone size: few; J gene: TRBJ1-1; D gene: TRBD1; V gene: TRBV5-1; CDR3 DNA: TGCGCCAGCAACAGGGGGCAATCGAACCCTGAAGCTTTCTTT; CDR3 protein: CASNRGQSNPEAFF
clone size: -; J gene: TRBJ2-7; D gene: -; V gene: TRBV7-9; CDR3 DNA: TGTGCCAGCAGCCCCGGGACCTCCGGGCAGTACTTC; CDR3 protein: CASSPGTSGQYF
clone size: -; J gene: TRBJ2-1; D gene: -; V gene: TRBV18; CDR3 DNA: TGTGCCAGCTCACCACCGATCGGGGGCTGGAGCTCCTACAATGAGCAGTTCTTC; CDR3 protein: CASSPPIGGWSSYNEQFF
clone size: few; J gene: TRBJ2-7; D gene: -; V gene: TRBV5-1; CDR3 DNA: TGCGCCAGCAGCTGGGACCTAGTCGGGAACGAGCAGTACTTC; CDR3 protein: CASSWDLVGNEQYF
clone size: -; J gene: TRBJ1-2; D gene: -; V gene: TRBV6-2/TRBV6-3; CDR3 DNA: TGTGCCAGCAAGGTCCGGGGAGCTAACTATGGCTACACCTTC; CDR3 protein: CASKVRGANYGYTF
clone size: few; J gene: TRBJ2-5; D gene: -; V gene: TRBV12-3/TRBV12-4; CDR3 DNA: TGTGCCAGCAGCTCTGACTCCCCGGGTGGGACCCAGTACTTC; CDR3 protein: CASSSDSPGGTQYF